The 29 T cell receptor beta chains reported below all come from one sample, sequenced in a study of blood T cell repertoires in COVID-19 (dated by TCRdb to 2018 to 2021). The library was produced with the immunoSEQ multiplex PCR assay. In TCRdb, the immuneACCESS table is reduced to in-frame sequences with V and J assigned. These tables do not hold every clone; where another copy was compared, an unresolved V gene accounts for under half, and the others remain unexplained. This sample is represented by over 80,000 clones; around 87% of them were singletons. The top ten clonotypes cover nearly 20% of the sample. Sequences were obtained from peripheral blood. The receptors were gathered from a human donor in a cohort sampled during active COVID-19.

The rearrangement links TRBV19 to TRBJ1-1; 7 positions match TRBD1. CDR3 length equals 12 residues. V lost 5 bases and J lost 10; bases outside the gene matches: 7. CDR1 LNHDA and CDR2 SQIVND come from the germline V gene (reference sequence). This CDR3 reads CASSSRDSRAFF. DNA for the CDR3: TGTGCCAGTAGTTCCCGGGACAGCCGAGCTTTCTTT. Combining the CDR3 with reference TRBV19 and TRBJ1-1 gives the whole variable domain DGGITQSPKYLFRKEGQNVTLSCEQNLNHDAMYWYRQDPGQGLRLIYYSQIVNDFQKGDIAEGYSVSREKKESFPLTVTSAQKNPTAFYLCASSSRDSRAFFGQGTRLTVV.

This clone was detected a few times. The CDR3: CSASLGARNTEAFF. DNA for the CDR3: TGCAGTGCTAGTTTGGGGGCCAGGAACACTGAAGCTTTCTTT. J is TRBJ1-1 and V is TRBV20-1, with a weak D call TRBD1 (6 bases). The CDR3 runs 14 residues. V was shortened by 3 bases and J by 1 base, with 12 bases between the two germline ends. CDR1 is DFQATT, CDR2 SNEGSKA, per germline (reference sequence).

The chain recombines TRBV20-1 with TRBJ2-7; D remains unclear. The germline V gene encodes CDR1 DFQATT and CDR2 SNEGSKA (reference sequence). V was shortened by 2 bases and J by 5 bases, with 7 bases between the two germline ends. The CDR3 is made up of 11 amino acids. CDR3 loop: CSARPPNEQYF. The CDR3 DNA follows: TGCAGTGCTAGACCCCCCAACGAGCAGTACTTC.

The CDR3 nucleotides read TGTGCCAGCAGTTACGCGCGGGAGGTACCCTACGAGCAGTACTTC. Translation gives CASSYAREVPYEQYF. The rearrangement uses TRBV6-2 or TRBV6-3 and TRBJ2-7; 8 bases map to TRBD2. The CDR3 extends over 15 amino acids. Germline values: CDR1 MNHEY, CDR2 SVGEGT. V lost 2 bases to trimming and J lost 2 bases; unmatched junction nucleotides: 5.

V gene TRBV7-2 combines with J gene TRBJ1-5; D gene unclear. Germline V gene sequence: CDR1 SGHTA, CDR2 FQGNSA. The CDR3 spans 13 residues. The V and J ends lost 1 base and 7 bases respectively, with 8 bases between them. CDR3 DNA sequence: TGTGCCAGCAGCTTAGGGGCCCCGCAGCCCCAGCATTTT. Translated, it gives CASSLGAPQPQHF.

The J gene is TRBJ2-5, the V gene TRBV5-1; D is possibly TRBD2 (5 bases). V lost 4 bases, J lost 3 bases, and 16 bases lay in between. CDR3 length: 15 residues. Germline values: CDR1 SGHRS, CDR2 YFSETQ. The CDR3 reads CASSPRPGSEETQYF. In DNA form, the CDR3 reads TGCGCCAGCAGCCCAAGGCCGGGTAGCGAAGAGACCCAGTACTTC.

J is TRBJ1-5 and V is TRBV2; D possibly corresponds to TRBD1 (5 bases). The CDR3 runs to 19 residues. Germline CDR1 SNHLY, CDR2 FYNNEI. V was trimmed by 4 bases and J by 7 bases, leaving 29 bases between them. The CDR3 DNA sequence: TGTGCCAGCAGTGGACCAGACAGTCGAATATTGAGCGGGGGGCAGCCCCAGCATTTT. Amino acids: CASSGPDSRILSGGQPQHF.

This clone was detected only a few times. J is TRBJ2-1 and V is TRBV5-1; the D gene is possibly TRBD1 (6 bases). The CDR3 length is 15 residues. Germline V lookup: CDR1 SGHRS, CDR2 YFSETQ. V lost 4 bases and J 6 bases, leaving 17 bases between the germline ends. The CDR3 bases are TGCGCCAGCAGCGCCGGGACACAGAGTGTCAATGAGCAGTTCTTC. This translates into CASSAGTQSVNEQFF.

V and J are TRBV4-1 and TRBJ2-7; 13 positions match TRBD2. After removal of 1 base from V and 4 bases from J, the junction contained 7 bases not matched to a gene. CDR3 length: 17 residues. Germline CDR1 and CDR2: MGHRA and YSYEKL. CDR3 loop: CASSQGRTSGSRYEQYF. CDR3 nucleotide sequence: TGCGCCAGCAGCCAAGGGCGGACTAGCGGGAGCAGGTACGAGCAGTACTTC.

The CDR3 here is CASSLTEGDTEAFF. The CDR3 nucleotides read TGTGCCAGCAGTTTGACCGAAGGGGACACTGAAGCTTTCTTT. The V call is TRBV6-2 or TRBV6-3, the J call TRBJ1-1; D might be TRBD1 (5 bases). The V end was cut by 4 bases, the J end by 3 bases, with 12 bases between. The CDR3 totals 14 residues. CDR1 and CDR2 (germline): MNHEY, SVGEGT.

This clone has only one observation. V usage is TRBV13 and J usage is TRBJ2-5; D not resolved. V lost 0 bases and J 4 bases, leaving 12 bases between the germline ends. Germline V CDR1 and CDR2: PRHDT, FYEKMQ (reference sequence). The CDR3 is made up of 15 amino acids. In DNA form, the CDR3 reads TGTGCCAGCAGCTTAGGCCAAGGTAGCCCAGAGACCCAGTACTTC. It specifies CASSLGQGSPETQYF. Looking up the rest from reference TRBV13 and TRBJ2-5 gives the full variable domain: AAGVIQSPRHLIKEKRETATLKCYPIPRHDTVYWYQQGPGQDPQFLISFYEKMQSDKGSIPDRFSAQQFSDYHSELNMSSLELGDSALYFCASSLGQGSPETQYFGPGTRLLVL.

The chain combines TRBV6-5 with TRBJ1-1, with TRBD1 matching over 8 bases. The V and J ends lost 5 bases and 5 bases, in that order; junction bases with no gene match: 4. The CDR3 length is 13 residues. Germline V lookup: CDR1 MNHEY, CDR2 SVGAGI. The CDR3, as DNA: TGTGCCAGCAGTCTCAGGGGGCGAACTGAAGCTTTCTTT. Amino acids: CASSLRGRTEAFF.

V and J are TRBV19 and TRBJ2-3; 9 bases line up with TRBD2. Germline CDR1 is LNHDA and CDR2 is SQIVND (reference sequence). Germline trimming cut 7 bases from V and 6 bases from J; bases unmatched to any gene: 14. The CDR3 contains 16 residues. The CDR3 sequence is CASTLTGLAGRDTQYF. CDR3 nucleotides: TGTGCCAGTACCCTTACTGGGCTAGCGGGACGGGATACGCAGTATTTT.

DNA for the CDR3: TGTGCTAGTGGTTTGCCTCCGGGACAGGGGGTATCGACTGAAGCTTTCTTT. Translated: CASGLPPGQGVSTEAFF. The rearrangement uses TRBV12-5 and TRBJ1-1, with 11 bases matching TRBD1. V shed 2 bases, J shed 5 bases, and the junction held 10 bases outside the gene matches. CDR3 length equals 17 residues. Germline assignment: CDR1 LGHNT and CDR2 FRNRAP.

The rearrangement joins TRBV21-1 to TRBJ1-6. TRBV21-1 is reported as a pseudogene. This CDR3 has 18 residues. The CDR3 sequence is CASSKRGYGGGRGSPLHF. In nucleotides, the CDR3 is TGTGCCAGCAGCAAAAGGGGTTACGGGGGGGGTAGAGGTTCACCCCTCCACTTT.

This clone was seen at least ten times. The chain recombines TRBV29-1 with TRBJ2-7, with 13 bases identical to TRBD2. Trimming removed 7 bases from V and 3 bases from J; junction bases left unmatched: 3. CDR1 SQVTM and CDR2 ANQGSEA come from the germline V gene. The CDR3 is 13 amino acids. In DNA form, the CDR3 reads TGCAGCGCACGGACTAGCGGGGGCTACGAGCAGTACTTC. As protein: CSARTSGGYEQYF.

The V gene is TRBV28, the J gene TRBJ1-2, with D unclear. V was pared by 6 bases and J by 2 bases, with 19 bases between. Germline V gives CDR1 MDHEN, CDR2 SYDVKM. The CDR3 is 16 amino acids. The CDR3 here is CASRVRAREGNYGYTF. In DNA, the CDR3 is TGTGCCAGCAGAGTCCGGGCCCGGGAAGGGAACTATGGCTACACCTTC.

This clone has only one observation. The chain uses TRBV7-8 and TRBJ2-3, with D possibly TRBD1 on 5 matching bases. Per the germline V gene, CDR1 is SGHVS and CDR2 is FQNEAQ. CDR3 size: 15 residues. The V end lost 5 bases, the J end lost 6 bases, and 18 bases lay between the germline ends. Here the CDR3 reads CASSPRQTRMDTQYF. In nucleotides, the CDR3 is TGTGCCAGCAGCCCCCGACAGACGCGCATGGATACGCAGTATTTT.

V is TRBV28 and J is TRBJ1-5; D perhaps matches TRBD1 (5 bases). The germline V gene has CDR1 MDHEN and CDR2 SYDVKM. Trimming stripped 5 bases from V and 3 bases from J, with 17 bases between. This CDR3 has 16 amino acids. The CDR3 DNA follows: TGTGCCAGCAGTCTGGCGGGGGGGTCGACCAATCAGCCCCAGCATTTT. As protein: CASSLAGGSTNQPQHF.

The chain couples TRBV7-2 to TRBJ2-3; possibly TRBD1 for D (5 bases). This CDR3 region has 13 residues. Germline-derived CDR1 and CDR2 are SGHTA and FQGNSA. The germline V and J ends were trimmed by 5 bases and 5 bases, with 11 bases remaining between them. The CDR3 protein is CASSATRGDTQYF. CDR3 in DNA: TGTGCCAGCAGCGCAACAAGGGGAGATACGCAGTATTTT.

The chain couples TRBV5-4 to TRBJ2-1; 9 bases align to TRBD2. The CDR3 runs 14 residues. The V gene's germline CDR1 is SGHNT and CDR2 YYREEE (reference sequence). The V and J ends lost 6 bases and 6 bases, in that order; junction bases with no gene match: 7. The CDR3 coding sequence is TGTGCCAGCACCCCCGCTAGCGGGACCAATGAGCAGTTCTTC. It yields the protein CASTPASGTNEQFF.

This chain links TRBV18 with TRBJ1-1; no clear D. The V end was cut by 3 bases, the J end by 0 bases, with 5 bases between. The germline V gene has CDR1 KGHSH and CDR2 LQKENI. The length of the CDR3 is 13 residues. The chain's CDR3 is CASSPGLNTEAFF. The CDR3 nucleotides read TGTGCCAGCTCACCTGGCTTGAACACTGAAGCTTTCTTT.

This chain uses TRBV5-1 with TRBJ2-5; D perhaps matches TRBD1 (6 bases). The CDR3 runs 15 residues. Trimming pared 4 bases from V and 1 base from J, leaving 14 bases between. Germline V gives CDR1 SGHRS, CDR2 YFSETQ. This CDR3 reads CASSALTGIQETQYF. DNA for the CDR3: TGCGCCAGCAGCGCGTTGACAGGAATCCAAGAGACCCAGTACTTC.

The rearrangement joins TRBV27 to TRBJ1-5; 7 nucleotides line up with TRBD1. V trimming: 4 bases; J trimming: 0 bases; junction bases outside the gene matches: 9. This CDR3 spans 17 amino acids. The germline V gene has CDR1 MNHEY and CDR2 SMNVEV (reference sequence). CDR3 loop: CASSSGQLKNSNQPQHF. CDR3 nucleotide sequence: TGTGCCAGCAGTTCGGGACAGTTAAAGAATAGCAATCAGCCCCAGCATTTT.

The rearrangement joins TRBV20-1 to TRBJ1-1; D not certain. CDR3 length: 12 amino acids. The ends were cut back, 3 bases at V and 4 bases at J, with 9 bases in the middle. Germline V gene lookup returns CDR1 DFQATT and CDR2 SNEGSKA (reference sequence). Written as DNA, the CDR3 is TGCAGTGCTAGTGTTGTCGTCACTGAAGCTTTCTTT. As protein: CSASVVVTEAFF.

This clone came up once. V gene TRBV3-1 (or the pseudogene TRBV3-2) combines with J gene TRBJ2-7; 10 bases are shared with TRBD2. Unmatched junction bases numbered 9, after V lost 1 base and J lost 6 bases. CDR3 length: 16 amino acids. CDR1 and CDR2 from the germline V gene are LGHDT and YNNKEL (reference sequence). CDR3 nucleotide sequence: TGTGCCAGCAGCCAAGCTTTGGGGGTAGCGGGAGGCGAGCAGTACTTC. Its translation: CASSQALGVAGGEQYF.

The rearrangement links TRBV2 to TRBJ1-1; no reliable D call. CDR3 length: 14 residues. V was cut by 6 bases and J by 8 bases, with 19 bases left in between. The germline gives CDR1 SNHLY, CDR2 FYNNEI. The CDR3 DNA sequence: TGTGCCAGCAGCCCCGGGGAATACACCGGGGAAGCTTTCTTT. It specifies CASSPGEYTGEAFF.

The chain couples TRBV5-1 to TRBJ2-1, with D perhaps TRBD2 (6 bases). V shed 0 bases and J shed 6 bases, with 13 bases lying between them. Germline V gives CDR1 SGHRS, CDR2 YFSETQ. The CDR3 has 15 amino acids. CDR3 coding DNA: TGCGCCAGCAGCTTGGACGGGAGTTTGAGCAATGAGCAGTTCTTC. This translates into CASSLDGSLSNEQFF.

This chain joins TRBV6-5 and TRBJ1-5; tentative D call: TRBD1 (5 bases). There are 14 residues in the CDR3. Looked up from germline, CDR1 is MNHEY and CDR2 is SVGAGI. Trimming removed 7 bases at V and 3 bases at J, with 13 bases between. For the CDR3, the DNA is TGTGCCAGCACTGTCCGGGACTTCAATCAGCCCCAGCATTTT. This translates into CASTVRDFNQPQHF.